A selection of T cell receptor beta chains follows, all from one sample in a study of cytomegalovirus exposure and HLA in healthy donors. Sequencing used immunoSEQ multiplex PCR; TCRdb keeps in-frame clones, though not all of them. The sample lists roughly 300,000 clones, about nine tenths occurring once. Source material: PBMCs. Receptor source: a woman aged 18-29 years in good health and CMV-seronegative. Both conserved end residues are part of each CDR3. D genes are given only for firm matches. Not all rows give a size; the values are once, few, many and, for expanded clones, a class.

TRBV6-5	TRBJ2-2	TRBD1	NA	TGTGCCAGCAGTTCGTGGACAGGCGGGGAGCTGTTTTTT	CASSSWTGGELFF
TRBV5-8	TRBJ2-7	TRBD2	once	TGTGCCAGCAGTCGGTGGGTGGTAGCGGGAGTGTCCGAGCAGTACTTC	CASSRWVVAGVSEQYF
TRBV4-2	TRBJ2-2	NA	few	TGTGCCAGCAGCCAAGAGGACGGGGTAACCGGGGAGCTGTTTTTT	CASSQEDGVTGELFF
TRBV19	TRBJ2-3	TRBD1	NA	TGTGCCAGTAATAGACAGGGGTTTGCCACAGATACGCAGTATTTT	CASNRQGFATDTQYF
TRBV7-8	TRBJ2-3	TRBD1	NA	TGTGCCAGCAGCTCCGAGAGGGACAGGGGACGCACAGATACGCAGTATTTT	CASSSERDRGRTDTQYF
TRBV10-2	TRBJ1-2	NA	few	TGCGCCAGCAGTGGACAGGAGTTGGGTGGCTACACCTTC	CASSGQELGGYTF
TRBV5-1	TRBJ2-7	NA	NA	TGCGCCAGCAGCTTCCCAGGGAACGTCTACGAGCAGTACTTC	CASSFPGNVYEQYF
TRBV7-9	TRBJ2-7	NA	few	TGTGCCAGCAGCTTAGGTGTGCAGGGAATGTACGAGCAGTACTTC	CASSLGVQGMYEQYF
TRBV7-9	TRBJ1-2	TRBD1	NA	TGTGCCAGCAGCTTGGGACAGGGGCTGATGGGTGGCTACACCTTC	CASSLGQGLMGGYTF
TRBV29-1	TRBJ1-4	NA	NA	TGCAGCGCCCATCTCTCGCCAGGGGAAAAACTGTTTTTT	CSAHLSPGEKLFF
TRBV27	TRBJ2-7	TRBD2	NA	TGTGCCAGCAGTTCCATAGGACTAGCGGGACCCTACGAGCAGTACTTC	CASSSIGLAGPYEQYF
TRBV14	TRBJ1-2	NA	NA	TGTGCCAGCAGCCATTCGGGGGGCGTCTATGGCTACACCTTC	CASSHSGGVYGYTF
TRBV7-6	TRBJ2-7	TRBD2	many	TGTGCCAGCACACGGACTAGCGGGAGCTACGAGCAGTACTTC	CASTRTSGSYEQYF
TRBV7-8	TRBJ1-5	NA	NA	TGTGCCAGCAGCGCGTCCCGCCGGGGCCCCGGGGGGCAGCCCCAGCATTTT	CASSASRRGPGGQPQHF
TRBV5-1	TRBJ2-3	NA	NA	TGCGCCAGCAGCTCCGTAGCCCCAGATACGCAGTATTTT	CASSSVAPDTQYF
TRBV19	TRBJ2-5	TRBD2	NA	TGTGCCAGTAGTATCAGTAGCGGGTGGGGCCAAGAGACCCAGTACTTC	CASSISSGWGQETQYF
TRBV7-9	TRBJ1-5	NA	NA	TGTGCCAGCAGCTTGACGGGGAATCAGCCCCAGCATTTT	CASSLTGNQPQHF
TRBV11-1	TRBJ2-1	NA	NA	TGTGCCAGCAGCTTACGCGCCGGGAGCAATGAGCAGTTCTTC	CASSLRAGSNEQFF
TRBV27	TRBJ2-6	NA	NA	TGTGCCAGCAGATACTCTGGGGCCAACGTCCTGACTTTC	CASRYSGANVLTF
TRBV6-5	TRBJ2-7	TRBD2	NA	TGTGCCAGCAGTCTCCTCGGCGGGAGTAACTACGAGCAGTACTTC	CASSLLGGSNYEQYF
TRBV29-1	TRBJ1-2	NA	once	TGCAGCGTTGAACCCAGGGTGAGGCATGGCTACACCTTC	CSVEPRVRHGYTF
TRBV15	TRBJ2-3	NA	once	TGTGCCACCAGCAGGGAGGGGTACCGCACAGATACGCAGTATTTT	CATSREGYRTDTQYF
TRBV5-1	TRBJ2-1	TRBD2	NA	TGCGCCAGCAGCCCGGACGGGGGGGTCCCCTACAATGAGCAGTTCTTC	CASSPDGGVPYNEQFF
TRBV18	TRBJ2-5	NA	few	TGTGCCAGCTCACCCCGGGACTCCGATACGGCCCAGTACTTC	CASSPRDSDTAQYF
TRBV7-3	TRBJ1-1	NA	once	TGTGCCAGCAGCTTCGATGCGGGAGGCACTGAAGCTTTCTTT	CASSFDAGGTEAFF
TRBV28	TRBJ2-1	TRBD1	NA	TGTGCCACCCTTCCCGGGACAGGGGTTGGTTCCTACAATGAGCAGTTCTTC	CATLPGTGVGSYNEQFF
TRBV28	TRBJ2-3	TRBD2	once	TGTGCCAGCAGCGAGGGACTAGCGGTTACCACAGATACGCAGTATTTT	CASSEGLAVTTDTQYF
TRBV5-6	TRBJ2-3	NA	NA	TGTGCCAGCAGCTTGTTGGTGGAGGGGCGCACAGATACGCAGTATTTT	CASSLLVEGRTDTQYF
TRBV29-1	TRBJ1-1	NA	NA	TGCAGCGTTCTGACAGTAGCGAACACTGAAGCTTTCTTT	CSVLTVANTEAFF
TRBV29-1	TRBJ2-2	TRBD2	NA	TGCAGCGTTGACCTAGCGGGAGTTCGTGGCACCGGGGAGCTGTTTTTT	CSVDLAGVRGTGELFF
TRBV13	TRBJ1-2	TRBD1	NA	TGTGCCAGCAGCTCGGACAGGGCTCCCACCTTC	CASSSDRAPTF
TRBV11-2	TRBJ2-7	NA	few	TGTGCCAGCAGCTTACCCGACACCCACGAGCAGTACTTC	CASSLPDTHEQYF
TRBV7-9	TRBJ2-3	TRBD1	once	TGTGCCAGCAGCCTAACAGGGGGCGGTCGAGATACGCAGTATTTT	CASSLTGGGRDTQYF
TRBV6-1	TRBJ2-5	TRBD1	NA	TGTGCCAGCACTAGACAGGGGGAGTACCAAGAGACCCAGTACTTC	CASTRQGEYQETQYF
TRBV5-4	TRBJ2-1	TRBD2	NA	TGTGCCAGCAGCACAGGACTAGCGGTTATAGGGGATGAGCAGTTCTTC	CASSTGLAVIGDEQFF
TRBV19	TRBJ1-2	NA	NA	TGTGCCAGTACCGTAGGACAGAACTATGGCTACACCTTC	CASTVGQNYGYTF
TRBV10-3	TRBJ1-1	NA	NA	TGTGCCATCAGTGTAAGGGAAGGGGACACTGAAGCTTTCTTT	CAISVREGDTEAFF
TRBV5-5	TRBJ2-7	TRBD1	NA	TGTGCCAGCAGCTTCCTCGACAGGGGGCAGAACGAGCAGTACTTC	CASSFLDRGQNEQYF
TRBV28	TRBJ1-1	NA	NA	TGTGCCAGCAGTTTAGGAGGCAGGCTAGACACTGAAGCTTTCTTT	CASSLGGRLDTEAFF
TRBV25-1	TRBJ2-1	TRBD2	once	TGTGCCAGCAGTGGCCGGACTAGCGGGAGGGCGTGGGAGCAGTTCTTC	CASSGRTSGRAWEQFF
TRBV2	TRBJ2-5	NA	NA	TGTGCCACCGTGAACAGGGTAGCCGAGACCCAGTACTTC	CATVNRVAETQYF
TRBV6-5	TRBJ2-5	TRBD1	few	TGTGCCACCGAGGGACAGCAGGGCCAAGAGACCCAGTACTTC	CATEGQQGQETQYF
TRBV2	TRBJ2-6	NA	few	TGTGCCAGCAGTAACGAGGGATCTGGGGCCAACGTCCTGACTTTC	CASSNEGSGANVLTF
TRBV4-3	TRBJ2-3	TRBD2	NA	TGCGCCAGCAGCCAAGAATCCAGCGGGAGAGTGGATACGCAGTATTTT	CASSQESSGRVDTQYF
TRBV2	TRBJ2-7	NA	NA	TGTGCCAGCAGTGCCAACCTGCCAACATGGTACGAGCAGTACTTC	CASSANLPTWYEQYF
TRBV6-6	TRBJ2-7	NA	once	TGTGCCAGCAGCCTTATTAGTAGTGGGCAGTACTTC	CASSLISSGQYF